This is a list of T cell receptor beta chains from one sample in a study of chemoradiotherapy in HPV16-positive cancers. TCRdb's copy holds only in-frame clones and misses some; the assay was immunoSEQ multiplex PCR. This table has some 6,000 clones, 75% to 90% appearing once. The input for sequencing was tumor tissue, taken from a patient who underwent chemoradiotherapy. These receptors originate from a human donor with HPV-associated anogenital cancer. CDR3s include the opening cysteine and the closing phenylalanine or tryptophan. The D gene is left open where the match is weak. Clone size is given for some rows only: seen once, a few or many times, or a class if the clone is expanded.

-	-	TRBJ2-1	TRBV28	TGTGCCAGCAGGATCGTGGGGGGCGGGAGATACAATGAGCAGTTCTTC	CASRIVGGGRYNEQFF
TRBD1	-	TRBJ1-1	TRBV5-4	TGTGCCAGCAGCGGTAGACAGGGGGGAAAAATTGAAGCTTTCTTT	CASSGRQGGKIEAFF
-	-	TRBJ2-3	TRBV4-1	TGCGCCAGCAGCCAAGGTCATGAGAGGTCGGATACGCAGTATTTT	CASSQGHERSDTQYF
-	-	TRBJ1-5	TRBV7-8	TGTGCCAGCAGCTTACGGGCAGCCTTTAATCAGCCCCAGCATTTT	CASSLRAAFNQPQHF
-	-	TRBJ2-7	TRBV9	TGTGCCAGCAGCGTAGATAGGGACCTCTCCTACGAGCAGTACTTC	CASSVDRDLSYEQYF
-	-	TRBJ2-7	TRBV12-5	TGTGCTAGTGGTACTGACAGGTCCTACGAGCAGTACTTC	CASGTDRSYEQYF
TRBD2	few	TRBJ2-3	TRBV7-8	TGTGCCAGCAGCTTAGAGCTAGGACTAGCGGGAGTGAGCACAGATACGCAGTATTTT	CASSLELGLAGVSTDTQYF
TRBD2	-	TRBJ2-3	TRBV10-2	TGCGCCAGCAGTGCTAGCGGGAGCGCAGATACGCAGTATTTT	CASSASGSADTQYF
TRBD2	-	TRBJ2-1	TRBV5-8	TGTGCCAGCAGCCCCCTGACTAGCGGGCACAATGAGCAGTTCTTC	CASSPLTSGHNEQFF
-	-	TRBJ2-2	TRBV9	TGTGCCAGCAGCGTAGCTAGAGACACCGGGGAGCTGTTTTTT	CASSVARDTGELFF
-	-	TRBJ2-7	TRBV27	TGTGCCAGCAGTCAGTCGGACTCGTACTACGAGCAGTACTTC	CASSQSDSYYEQYF
-	-	TRBJ2-5	TRBV25-1	TGTGCCAGCAGTGTTGACGGATTCGAGACCCAGTACTTC	CASSVDGFETQYF
-	once	TRBJ2-2	TRBV11-3	TGTGCCAGCAGCTACGGCAGGGATGGGACCGGGGAGCTGTTTTTT	CASSYGRDGTGELFF
TRBD2	-	TRBJ2-7	TRBV5-4	TGTGCCAGCAGCTATTCAGCGGGGGGAAGCTCCTACGAGCAGTACTTC	CASSYSAGGSSYEQYF
-	-	TRBJ2-7	TRBV6-1	TGTGCCAGCAGTGGTCAAAGTTGGGGTCCCTACGAGCAGTACTTC	CASSGQSWGPYEQYF
TRBD1	-	TRBJ1-1	TRBV9	TGTGCCAGCAGCGAGGATCCGACAGGGGACACTGAAGCTTTCTTT	CASSEDPTGDTEAFF
-	few	TRBJ2-7	TRBV10-3	TGTGCCATCAGTGAGCGCTTCTTC	CAISERFF
TRBD1	-	TRBJ2-7	TRBV5-1	TGCGCCAGCAGCCCTGGGGACAGGGACTACGAGCAGTACTTC	CASSPGDRDYEQYF